Listed here is a single T cell receptor (beta chain). The specificity of this receptor is unknown. No much larger clone exists at a distance of one base, and base qualities are not known. The data derive from a study of blood T cell repertoires in COVID-19 (dated by TCRdb to 2020 to 2022). Notes on the research overall: The collaborator samples originated in the United States, Italy and Spain and spanned the acute and convalescent phases of COVID-19. Nearly every sample came with metadata listing a de-identified subject ID, COVID-19 status, age in years and sex. Where available, HLA class I and class II types were taken from metadata supplied by the sample provider and were not determined by assay-based typing. The prospective study material was composed of cDNA or gDNA derived from T cells, B-cell-depleted T cells, or PBMCs. The repertoires were released in a freely available public database meant as a resource for research on the immune response to SARS-CoV-2. Subjects who had been exposed to COVID-19, were actively infected with it, or had recovered from it provided the deeply sampled blood TCRbeta repertoires that made up the dataset. Samples were obtained from the ongoing ImmuneRACE study (first 160 participants) and from over 1,000 subjects provided by 6 global collaborators. What the research found in general, with its limitations: Clinical and demographic metadata were provided uncurated, with the amount varying by source and participant.

The immunoSEQ Assay, a bias-controlled multiplex PCR, was used to amplify TCRbeta CDR3 regions from genomic DNA. The authors' analysis ran thus. The number of nucleated cells in each sample was estimated from the amplification of reference gene primers within the assay. To quantify the absolute abundance of each unique TCRbeta CDR3 rearrangement, sequence reads were collapsed and filtered. For each sample, productive Simpson clonality was calculated by taking the square root of Simpson's diversity index across productive rearrangements. The table comes from immuneACCESS by way of TCRdb, which keeps in-frame sequences with V and J called. Part of the clones is missing from these tables; in studies checked, under half for an unresolved V gene and the rest for unknown reasons. That table gives V, J and clone size, and the DNA gave D and trimming. This sample holds fewer than 350,000 clones; approximately 87% were observed only once. The ten biggest clones cover roughly 12% of the sample.

V is reduced by 4 bases and J by 6 bases, leaving a spacing of 19 bases between them. CDR1 and CDR2 (LGHDT, YNNKEL) derive from the germline V gene (reference sequence). Inclusive of the bounding cysteine and phenylalanine, the CDR3 is 15 residues long. Only CDR3 DNA remains: 45 bases, in frame from the first base. One collaborating source in Seattle enrolled patients while the patients were actively infected and followed the patients over time throughout the course of disease. Collaborating institutions collected whole blood in K2EDTA tubes following their own protocols. For TCRbeta analysis, collaborators shipped samples in one of three forms: frozen whole blood, isolated PBMCs, or DNA extracted from either of those sample types.

The TCR was taken from a woman aged 30 to 39 with COVID-19, enrolled during active disease. The rearranged segments are TRBV3-1 (or the pseudogene TRBV3-2) and TRBJ2-7, with a tentative D gene TRBD2 over 7 matching bases. The sequenced sample consisted of peripheral blood. The encoded CDR3 is CASSRGGGRGREQYF. The DNA sequence follows: TGTGCCAGCAGCCGGGGCGGGGGCCGCGGCCGCGAGCAGTACTTC.